Reported below is one T cell receptor (beta chain). Patients in Seattle were enrolled during active infection, then followed longitudinally. Libraries were prepared by immunoSEQ multiplex PCR; TCRdb keeps only in-frame clonotypes and omits some of them. The sample contains about 220,000 clones, roughly 80% of which appear only once. The sample comes from a study of blood T cell repertoires in COVID-19. J gave up 7 bases and V 6 bases, and 10 bases lay outside the gene matches. The CDR3 runs to 15 residues. Germline V gene data show CDR1 as MDHEN and CDR2 as SYDVKM. The sample consisted of peripheral blood. The V and J genes are TRBV28 and TRBJ2-1; 9 nucleotides agree with TRBD1. The TCR originated in an older woman with COVID-19, enrolled during active disease. DNA of the CDR3: TGTGCCAGCAGCTTACCGGGACAGGGTATGAATGAGCAGTTCTTC. It is translated as CASSLPGQGMNEQFF.